This TCR beta chain was identified during a study of cytomegalovirus exposure and HLA in healthy donors. Broader study findings: Overall, around 160 TCR beta chains were annotated as cytomegalovirus-associated. Accounts indicate the classifier identified cytomegalovirus status with strong specificity and sensitivity. A missense DCLRE1C variant was associated with V- and J-gene trimming of TCR beta chains in a later analysis, and an independent cohort replicated the association.

This CDR3 comprises 15 residues. The V gene's germline CDR1 is MNHEY and CDR2 SMNVEV (reference sequence). V lost 2 bases to trimming and J lost 7 bases; unmatched junction nucleotides: 8. In the case of this clone: Its matching antigen is unknown.

Donors consisted of healthy bone marrow donors. The PCR ran on 60 Vbeta and 13 Jbeta primers. Sequencing used immunoSEQ multiplex PCR; TCRdb keeps in-frame clones, though not all of them. The table has around 140,000 clones, approximately 82% seen once. The specimen was PBMCs. This sequence originates from a woman aged 60 to 75 in good health and CMV-seropositive. The V and J genes are TRBV27 and TRBJ1-5; the match to TRBD1 covers 7 bases. CDR3 DNA sequence: TGTGCCAGCAGTTTAAAACAGGGGATCGGGCAGCCCCAGCATTTT. It codes for CASSLKQGIGQPQHF.